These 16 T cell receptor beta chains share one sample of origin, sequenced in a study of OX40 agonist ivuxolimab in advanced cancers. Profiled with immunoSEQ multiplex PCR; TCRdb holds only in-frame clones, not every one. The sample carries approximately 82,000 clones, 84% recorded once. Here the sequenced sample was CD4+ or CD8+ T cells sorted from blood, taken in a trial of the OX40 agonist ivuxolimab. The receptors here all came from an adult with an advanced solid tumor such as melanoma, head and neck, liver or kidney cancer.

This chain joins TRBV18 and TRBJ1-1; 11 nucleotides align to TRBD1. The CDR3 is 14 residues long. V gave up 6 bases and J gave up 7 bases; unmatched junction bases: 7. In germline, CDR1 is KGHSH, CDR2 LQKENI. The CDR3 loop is CASSLGQGAGEAFF. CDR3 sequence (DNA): TGTGCCAGCTCGCTTGGACAGGGGGCCGGTGAAGCTTTCTTT.

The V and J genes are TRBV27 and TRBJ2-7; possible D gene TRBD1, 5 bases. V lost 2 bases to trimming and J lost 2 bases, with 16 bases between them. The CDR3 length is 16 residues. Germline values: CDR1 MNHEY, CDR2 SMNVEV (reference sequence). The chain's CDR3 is CASSLMGTGLTYEQYF. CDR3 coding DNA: TGTGCCAGCAGTTTAATGGGAACAGGATTGACCTACGAGCAGTACTTC.

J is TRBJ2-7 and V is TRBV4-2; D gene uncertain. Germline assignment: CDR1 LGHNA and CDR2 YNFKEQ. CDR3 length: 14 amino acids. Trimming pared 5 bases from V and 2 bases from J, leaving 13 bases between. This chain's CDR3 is CASSFELAPYEQYF. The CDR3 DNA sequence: TGTGCCAGCAGCTTCGAGTTGGCCCCCTACGAGCAGTACTTC.

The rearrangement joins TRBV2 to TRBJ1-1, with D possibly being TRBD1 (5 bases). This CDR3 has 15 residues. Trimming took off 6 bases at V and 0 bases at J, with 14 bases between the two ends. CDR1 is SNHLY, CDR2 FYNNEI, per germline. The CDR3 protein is CASSPMGPVNTEAFF. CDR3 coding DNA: TGTGCCAGCAGCCCTATGGGACCGGTGAACACTGAAGCTTTCTTT.

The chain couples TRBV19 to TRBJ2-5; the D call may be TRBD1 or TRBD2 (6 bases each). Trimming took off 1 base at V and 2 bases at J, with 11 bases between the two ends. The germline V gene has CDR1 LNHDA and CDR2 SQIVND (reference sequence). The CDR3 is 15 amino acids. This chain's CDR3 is CASSIAGAGQETQYF. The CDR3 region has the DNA TGTGCCAGTAGTATAGCGGGGGCCGGACAAGAGACCCAGTACTTC.

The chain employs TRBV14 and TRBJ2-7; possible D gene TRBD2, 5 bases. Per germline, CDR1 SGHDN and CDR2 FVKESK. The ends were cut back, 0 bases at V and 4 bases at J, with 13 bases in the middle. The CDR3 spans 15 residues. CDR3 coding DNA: TGTGCCAGCAGCCAAGATCACGGGATTAGGTACGAGCAGTACTTC. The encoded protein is CASSQDHGIRYEQYF. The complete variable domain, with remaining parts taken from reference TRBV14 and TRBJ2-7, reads EAGVTQFPSHSVIEKGQTVTLRCDPISGHDNLYWYRRVMGKEIKFLLHFVKESKQDESGMPNNRFLAERTGGTYSTLKVQPAELEDSGVYFCASSQDHGIRYEQYFGPGTRLTVT.

The CDR3, as DNA: TGCGCCAGCAGCTTGGGGGGAGAGAACACTGAAGCTTTCTTT. Translation: CASSLGGENTEAFF. The chain links TRBV5-1 to TRBJ1-1; no clear D. Germline V gene lookup returns CDR1 SGHRS and CDR2 YFSETQ. CDR3 size: 14 residues. Trimming removed 0 bases from V and 1 base from J, with 7 bases in between.

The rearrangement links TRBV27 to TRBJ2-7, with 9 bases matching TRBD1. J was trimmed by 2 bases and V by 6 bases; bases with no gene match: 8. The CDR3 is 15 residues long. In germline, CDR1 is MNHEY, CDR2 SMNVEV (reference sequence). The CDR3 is CASSPTGTGPYEQYF. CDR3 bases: TGTGCCAGCAGCCCGACCGGGACAGGGCCCTACGAGCAGTACTTC.

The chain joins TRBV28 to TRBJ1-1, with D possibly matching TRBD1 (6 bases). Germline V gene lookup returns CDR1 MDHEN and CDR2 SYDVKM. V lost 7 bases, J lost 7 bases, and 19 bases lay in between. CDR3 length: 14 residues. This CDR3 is CASMGAGTPIEAFF. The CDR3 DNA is TGTGCCAGCATGGGGGCCGGGACTCCTATTGAAGCTTTCTTT.

The CDR3 region has the DNA TGTGCCGTCACCGGGACAGAGTCCTACGAGCAGTACTTC. Its protein product is CAVTGTESYEQYF. V gene TRBV10-3 combines with J gene TRBJ2-5, with 7 bases that match TRBD1. Matching the DNA end better, TRBJ2-7 makes the J call doubtful. The germline CDR1 and CDR2 sequences are ENHRY and SYGVKD. The CDR3 is made up of 13 amino acids.

The CDR3 loop is CASSPRGGNQPQHF. Written as DNA, the CDR3 is TGTGCCAGCAGCCCGAGGGGCGGTAATCAGCCCCAGCATTTT. The chain couples TRBV7-8 to TRBJ1-5; possible D gene TRBD1, 5 bases. V was pared by 5 bases and J by 4 bases, with 12 bases between. The CDR3 covers 14 residues. Per germline, CDR1 SGHVS and CDR2 FQNEAQ. Full variable domain (remainder filled in from reference TRBV7-8 and TRBJ1-5): GAGVSQSPRYKVAKRGQDVALRCDPISGHVSLFWYQQALGQGPEFLTYFQNEAQLDKSGLPSDRFFAERPEGSVSTLKIQRTQQEDSAVYLCASSPRGGNQPQHFGDGTRLSIL.

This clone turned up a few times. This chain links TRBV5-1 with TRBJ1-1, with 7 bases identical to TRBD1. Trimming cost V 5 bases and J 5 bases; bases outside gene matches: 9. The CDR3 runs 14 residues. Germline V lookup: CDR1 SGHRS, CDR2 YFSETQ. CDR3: CASSINTGETEAFF. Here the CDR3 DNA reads TGCGCCAGCAGTATAAACACAGGGGAGACTGAAGCTTTCTTT.

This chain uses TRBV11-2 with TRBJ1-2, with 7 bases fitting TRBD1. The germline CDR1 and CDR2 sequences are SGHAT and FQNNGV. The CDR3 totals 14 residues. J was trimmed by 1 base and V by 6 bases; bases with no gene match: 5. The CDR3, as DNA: TGTGCCAGCAGTCCGGACAGGCTTAACTATGGCTACACCTTC. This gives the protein CASSPDRLNYGYTF.

The CDR3: CASRLAGETDTQYF. CDR3 nucleotide sequence: TGTGCCTCGAGACTAGCGGGAGAGACAGATACGCAGTATTTT. The V gene is TRBV10-3, the J gene TRBJ2-3; 12 bases line up with TRBD2. Germline V gives CDR1 ENHRY, CDR2 SYGVKD. The CDR3 covers 14 residues. J was trimmed by 3 bases and V by 11 bases; bases with no gene match: 6.

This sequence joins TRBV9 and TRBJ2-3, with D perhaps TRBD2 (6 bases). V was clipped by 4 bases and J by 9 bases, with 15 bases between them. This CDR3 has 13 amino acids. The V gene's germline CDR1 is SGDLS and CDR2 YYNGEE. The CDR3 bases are TGTGCCAGCAGCCGGAGGGACCTTAAAACGCAGTATTTT. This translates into CASSRRDLKTQYF.

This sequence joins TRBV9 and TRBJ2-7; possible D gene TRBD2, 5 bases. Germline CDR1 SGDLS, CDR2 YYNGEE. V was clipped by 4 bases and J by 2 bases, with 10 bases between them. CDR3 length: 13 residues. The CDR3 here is CASSPGITYEQYF. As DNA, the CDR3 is TGTGCCAGCAGCCCGGGGATAACCTACGAGCAGTACTTC.